At least ten counts were recorded for the clone carrying this T cell receptor (beta chain). Antigen: not known. This specimen comes from a study of cytomegalovirus exposure and HLA in healthy donors. Findings of the study overall: TCR beta V- and J-gene trimming, according to a later analysis, was linked to a missense DCLRE1C variant. A classifier reportedly called cytomegalovirus status with high sensitivity and specificity. From TCR beta sequences, most subjects' HLA-A and HLA-B alleles were reportedly predicted accurately. Cytomegalovirus-associated TCR beta chains were listed, numbering 150 to 200.

The CDR3 runs to 14 residues. Germline V CDR1 and CDR2: SGDLS, YYNGEE. The V and J ends lost 2 bases and 7 bases, in that order; junction bases with no gene match: 3. In the PCR, 60 Vbeta and 13 Jbeta primers were used. Sequenced by immunoSEQ multiplex PCR; TCRdb stores in-frame clones only, minus some. The data contain some 150,000 clones, about 77% of them singletons. The receptor was isolated from a female donor in good health and CMV-seronegative. The specimen sequenced was PBMCs. This rearrangement joins TRBV9 to TRBJ1-4; 9 bases agree with TRBD1. CDR3 sequence (DNA): TGTGCCAGCAGCGTGGGACAGGGAGGTGAAAAACTGTTTTTT. It is translated as CASSVGQGGEKLFF.